The sequence of this T cell receptor (beta chain) was determined in a study of blood T cell repertoires in COVID-19. The CDR3 covers 14 residues. Trimming left V 5 bases short and J 9 bases short, with 19 bases between. Germline CDR1 and CDR2: SGHAT and FQDESV (reference sequence). Measured with immunoSEQ multiplex PCR; TCRdb has only the in-frame clones, and not every one. The sample shows fewer than 250,000 clones, 70% to 90% of them seen only once. The material sequenced was peripheral blood. This sequence originates from a woman aged 50 to 60 with active or convalescent COVID-19. The chain employs TRBV11-1 and TRBJ1-1; perhaps TRBD1 as D (5 bases). CDR3 loop: CASSLGGGGGQAFF. Here the CDR3 DNA reads TGTGCCAGCAGCCTCGGGGGGGGAGGAGGTCAAGCTTTCTTT.